This T cell receptor (beta chain) was observed in a study of cytomegalovirus exposure and HLA in healthy donors. Study findings and constraints: Within the data, a cluster of highly shared sequence variants was likely a sequencing artifact. Researchers reported in a later analysis that common viral pathogens appeared linked to several top clusters. Trimming of TCR beta V- and J-genes showed a link, identified in a later analysis, to a missense DCLRE1C variant. Prior analysis indicated that the majority of TCR beta V segments exhibited productivity approximately 87% or approximately 30% of the time.

PCR was performed using 60 Vbeta and 13 Jbeta primers. Sequencing was performed with immunoSEQ multiplex PCR; in TCRdb, only in-frame clones are kept and a portion is missing. This sample lists 45,000 to 65,000 clones; its ten largest clones have about an eighth. CDR3 length equals 15 residues. J gave up 7 bases and V 4 bases, and 11 bases lay outside the gene matches. CDR1 and CDR2 from the germline V gene are SEHNR and FQNEAQ (reference sequence). Remarks on this clone: The antigen is not known.

The TCR sequence derives from a man aged 18 to 30 in good health and CMV-seropositive. This sequence joins TRBV7-9 and TRBJ2-7; 9 bases agree with TRBD2. The specimen sequenced was PBMCs. The CDR3, as DNA: TGTGCCAGCAGCTCCGGACTAGCGAAAAGAGGGGAGCAGTACTTC. It encodes CASSSGLAKRGEQYF.